The 23 T cell receptor beta chains in this list originate from one sample, sequenced in a study of technical replicates of blood from four donors. Using immunoSEQ multiplex PCR, the repertoire was profiled, and TCRdb retains in-frame clones only, with some absent. The sample yields 95,000 to 100,000 clones, roughly 95% seen once. The sequenced material came from T cells isolated from PBMCs. The receptors here all came from a human donor in good health.

This chain joins TRBV4-1 and TRBJ1-2; 8 bases align to TRBD1. The CDR3 sequence is 16 residues long. The V segment lost 4 bases and the J segment 4 bases; nucleotides outside the gene matches: 11. CDR1 MGHRA and CDR2 YSYEKL come from the germline V gene. The CDR3 nucleotides read TGCGCCAGCAGCCCTTTATGGGGACAGGCACGCTATGGCTACACCTTC. Its translation is CASSPLWGQARYGYTF.

V and J are TRBV19 and TRBJ1-5; 11 nucleotides match TRBD1. Germline CDR1 reads LNHDA; CDR2 reads SQIVND (reference sequence). This CDR3 contains 15 residues. With V trimmed by 7 bases and J by 9 bases, 11 bases remained unmatched. CDR3 bases: TGTGCCAGTACTCCCTGGGGGACAGGGGGATGGCCCCAGCATTTT. Its protein product is CASTPWGTGGWPQHF.

The chain is built from TRBV27 and TRBJ2-7; perhaps TRBD1 as D (9 bases). The CDR3 consists of 17 residues. The germline V gene has CDR1 MNHEY and CDR2 SMNVEV (reference sequence). The V end was cut by 8 bases, the J end by 2 bases, with 25 bases between. CDR3 region: CASEQTGGLGYPYEQYF. CDR3 in DNA: TGTGCCAGCGAGCAGACAGGGGGACTAGGATACCCCTACGAGCAGTACTTC.

This chain connects TRBV15 to TRBJ2-5; unclear D gene. Deletions cut 0 bases from V and 5 bases from J, with 4 bases between. The CDR3 sequence is 12 residues long. The germline CDR1 and CDR2 sequences are LNHNV and YYDKDF (reference sequence). The CDR3 is CATSRDAETQYF. The CDR3, as DNA: TGTGCCACCAGCAGAGATGCGGAGACCCAGTACTTC.

The chain recombines TRBV9 with TRBJ1-3; the D is unclear. CDR3 length equals 12 residues. The germline V gene encodes CDR1 SGDLS and CDR2 YYNGEE. The V gene lost 4 bases and the J gene lost 9 bases, with 11 bases spanning the gap. The DNA for the CDR3 is TGTGCCAGCAGCCCGAACCGGGGCACCATATATTTT. Protein: CASSPNRGTIYF.

This clone was detected a few times. The genes are TRBV9 and TRBJ1-5, with D unresolved. V lost 0 bases and J lost 3, with 10 bases in between. Germline-derived CDR1 and CDR2 are SGDLS and YYNGEE. This CDR3 spans 15 amino acids. Written as DNA, the CDR3 is TGTGCCAGCAGCGTAGATGGAGCTATCAATCAGCCCCAGCATTTT. Protein sequence: CASSVDGAINQPQHF.

The chain joins TRBV5-4 to TRBJ2-3; 7 bases fit TRBD2. From germline, CDR1 is SGHNT and CDR2 YYREEE (reference sequence). Germline trimming cut 3 bases from V and 2 bases from J; bases unmatched to any gene: 9. CDR3 length: 16 residues. The CDR3 sequence is CASSSETGLTTDTQYF. CDR3 sequence (DNA): TGTGCCAGCAGCTCGGAAACGGGACTAACCACAGATACGCAGTATTTT.

The chain links TRBV5-6 to TRBJ1-1, with no clear D. V was cut by 0 bases and J by 3 bases, with 6 bases left in between. CDR1 is SGHDT, CDR2 YYEEEE, per germline. The CDR3 extends over 13 amino acids. CDR3 in amino acids: CASSLGSDTEAFF. Here the CDR3 DNA reads TGTGCCAGCAGCTTGGGTAGCGACACTGAAGCTTTCTTT. Combining the CDR3 with reference TRBV5-6 and TRBJ1-1 gives the whole variable domain DAGVTQSPTHLIKTRGQQVTLRCSPKSGHDTVSWYQQALGQGPQFIFQYYEEEERQRGNFPDRFSGHQFPNYSSELNVNALLLGDSALYLCASSLGSDTEAFFGQGTRLTVV.

The chain links TRBV6-1 to TRBJ2-1, with 9 bases matching TRBD1. The CDR3 loop spans 15 amino acids. V was clipped by 7 bases and J by 6 bases; unmatched bases: 10. CDR1 is MNHNS, CDR2 SASEGT, per germline. In DNA form, the CDR3 reads TGTGCCAGCATCTATCGGGACAGGGTATCCAATGAGCAGTTCTTC. This codes for CASIYRDRVSNEQFF.

The chain is built from TRBV9 and TRBJ2-1; weak D call: TRBD2 (6 bases). The CDR3 sequence is 17 residues long. Per germline, CDR1 SGDLS and CDR2 YYNGEE. V was clipped by 0 bases and J by 0 bases, with 13 bases between them. The CDR3: CASSVAEGTSSYNEQFF. DNA of the CDR3: TGTGCCAGCAGCGTAGCGGAGGGGACCAGCTCCTACAATGAGCAGTTCTTC.

The CDR3 bases are TGTGCCAGCATAGCCGGGAACACTGAAGCTTTCTTT. It specifies CASIAGNTEAFF. The V gene is TRBV7-9, the J gene TRBJ1-1; D is unclear. The CDR3 loop spans 12 amino acids. Germline assignment: CDR1 SEHNR and CDR2 FQNEAQ (reference sequence). Deletions cut 7 bases from V and 1 base from J, with 7 bases between.

This chain links TRBV6-1 with TRBJ2-2; TRBD1 agrees at 9 bases. This CDR3 has 15 amino acids. CDR1 is MNHNS, CDR2 SASEGT, per germline. The V segment lost 7 bases and the J segment 1 base; nucleotides outside the gene matches: 4. The CDR3 loop reads CASTPDRGNTGELFF. In DNA, the CDR3 is TGTGCCAGCACACCGGACAGGGGGAACACCGGGGAGCTGTTTTTT.

The genes are TRBV5-6 and TRBJ2-1; 9 positions agree with TRBD2. This CDR3 is built from 17 residues. The junction had 12 bases not matched to a gene; V was cut back by 3 bases and J by 5 bases. The V gene's germline CDR1 is SGHDT and CDR2 YYEEEE. CDR3 region: CASSWTVTSGVNNEQFF. Here the CDR3 DNA reads TGTGCCAGCAGCTGGACGGTGACTAGCGGAGTAAACAATGAGCAGTTCTTC.

The chain has TRBV27 and TRBJ1-2; perhaps TRBD1 as D (5 bases). Trimming took off 1 base at V and 8 bases at J, with 11 bases between the two ends. Germline loops: CDR1 MNHEY, CDR2 SMNVEV (reference sequence). This CDR3 has 13 residues. The CDR3 sequence: CASSLLGGEGYTF. CDR3 coding DNA: TGTGCCAGCAGTTTATTGGGGGGGGAGGGCTACACCTTC.

The chain carries TRBV9 and TRBJ2-1, with TRBD2 as a possible D gene (5 bases). Trimming cost V 0 bases and J 8 bases, with 18 bases left between them. The CDR3 is 16 amino acids. Germline loops: CDR1 SGDLS, CDR2 YYNGEE. The CDR3 region is CASSVVPGRGWDEQFF. Written as DNA, the CDR3 is TGTGCCAGCAGCGTAGTGCCGGGTCGGGGATGGGATGAGCAGTTCTTC.

The gene calls are TRBV14 and TRBJ2-4; 9 bases line up with TRBD1. V shed 3 bases, J shed 8 bases, and the junction held 8 bases outside the gene matches. CDR1 is SGHDN and CDR2 is FVKESK in the germline V gene. CDR3 length: 15 amino acids. The CDR3 spells CASSHGDRDVDIQYF. In DNA, the CDR3 is TGTGCCAGCAGCCACGGGGACAGGGATGTGGACATTCAGTACTTC.

This clone occurred a few times. As DNA, the CDR3 is TGTGCCATTACAGGGGAGAGCTATGGCTACACCTTC. Protein: CAITGESYGYTF. This chain uses TRBV2 with TRBJ1-2; 7 bases match TRBD1. V was clipped by 10 bases and J by 4 bases; unmatched bases: 6. The V gene's germline CDR1 is SNHLY and CDR2 FYNNEI. The CDR3 contains 12 residues.

This clone appeared a few times. The chain carries TRBV5-1 and TRBJ1-1; a weak D match, TRBD1 (5 bases). Trimming shortened V by 4 bases and J by 1 base, and 11 bases separated the two germline ends. The germline gives CDR1 SGHRS, CDR2 YFSETQ. This CDR3 is built from 14 residues. The CDR3 sequence is CASSRTGENTEAFF. The CDR3 region has the DNA TGCGCCAGCAGCCGTACAGGTGAGAACACTGAAGCTTTCTTT.

This clone has only one observation. The chain combines TRBV2 with TRBJ1-2; possibly TRBD1 for D (6 bases). Germline V CDR1 and CDR2: SNHLY, FYNNEI. Between the trimmed V and J ends, which lost 3 bases and 5 bases, there was a span of 10 bases. The CDR3 spans 13 residues. In DNA, the CDR3 is TGTGCCAGCAGTGACAGGGGCCCGTATGGCTACACCTTC. Its protein product is CASSDRGPYGYTF. The entire variable domain, with the rest obtained from reference TRBV2 and TRBJ1-2, is as follows: EPEVTQTPSHQVTQMGQEVILRCVPISNHLYFYWYRQILGQKVEFLVSFYNNEISEKSEIFDDQFSVERPDGSNFTLKIRSTKLEDSAMYFCASSDRGPYGYTFGSGTRLTVV.

The gene calls are TRBV19 and TRBJ2-2; perhaps TRBD1 as D (5 bases). CDR3 length equals 15 residues. V lost 2 bases, J lost 0 bases, and 7 bases lay in between. Germline CDR1 and CDR2: LNHDA and SQIVND (reference sequence). CDR3: CASSIQGTNTGELFF. As DNA, the CDR3 is TGTGCCAGTAGTATACAGGGAACGAACACCGGGGAGCTGTTTTTT.

CDR3 residues: CASGQVSYEQYF. CDR3 nucleotide sequence: TGTGCCAGCGGTCAGGTTTCCTACGAGCAGTACTTC. The gene calls are TRBV27 and TRBJ2-7; D ambiguous. The CDR3 length is 12 residues. Germline V lookup: CDR1 MNHEY, CDR2 SMNVEV (reference sequence). V was shortened by 8 bases and J by 1 base, with 9 bases between the two germline ends.

The J gene is TRBJ1-2, the V gene TRBV10-3; no firm D call. The CDR3 covers 14 residues. Germline CDR1 reads ENHRY; CDR2 reads SYGVKD. The V gene lost 3 bases and the J gene lost 7 bases, with 15 bases spanning the gap. The CDR3 protein is CAISEGDRARGYTF. The CDR3 DNA sequence: TGTGCCATCAGTGAAGGAGACCGAGCGCGTGGCTACACCTTC.

The gene calls are TRBV2 and TRBJ1-1; D perhaps matches TRBD1 (5 bases). Germline lookup yields CDR1 SNHLY and CDR2 FYNNEI. V lost 9 bases and J 0 bases, leaving 11 bases between the germline ends. CDR3 length equals 13 residues. The CDR3: CASRGSMNTEAFF. CDR3 sequence (DNA): TGTGCCAGTAGGGGTAGTATGAACACTGAAGCTTTCTTT. The full variable domain, with the rest looked up from reference TRBV2 and TRBJ1-1, is EPEVTQTPSHQVTQMGQEVILRCVPISNHLYFYWYRQILGQKVEFLVSFYNNEISEKSEIFDDQFSVERPDGSNFTLKIRSTKLEDSAMYFCASRGSMNTEAFFGQGTRLTVV.